This T cell receptor beta chain was recovered during a study of shared clonotypes between healthy human individuals. The assay was immunoSEQ multiplex PCR, and TCRdb's table has in-frame clones only and misses some. The sample has just over 2,000,000 clones, over 85% seen once. To note about this clone: What it recognizes is unknown.

Study outcomes and limitations: Some naive CD4 clonotypes, around 4.9%, turned up in common across a few donors.

The V end was cut by 1 base, the J end by 1 base, with 17 bases between. The germline V gene encodes CDR1 SEHNR and CDR2 FQNEAQ (reference sequence). The CDR3 is made up of 17 amino acids. The receptor was isolated from a man aged 18 to 30 in good health. The chain recombines TRBV7-9 with TRBJ2-7, with D unresolved. Sequencing was carried out using naive CD4+ T cells sorted from blood. Subset in this sample: CD45RA+ positively selected. The CDR3 reads CASSLDVRRAGSYEQYF. CDR3 coding DNA: TGTGCCAGCAGCTTAGACGTTCGCCGCGCCGGGTCCTACGAGCAGTACTTC.